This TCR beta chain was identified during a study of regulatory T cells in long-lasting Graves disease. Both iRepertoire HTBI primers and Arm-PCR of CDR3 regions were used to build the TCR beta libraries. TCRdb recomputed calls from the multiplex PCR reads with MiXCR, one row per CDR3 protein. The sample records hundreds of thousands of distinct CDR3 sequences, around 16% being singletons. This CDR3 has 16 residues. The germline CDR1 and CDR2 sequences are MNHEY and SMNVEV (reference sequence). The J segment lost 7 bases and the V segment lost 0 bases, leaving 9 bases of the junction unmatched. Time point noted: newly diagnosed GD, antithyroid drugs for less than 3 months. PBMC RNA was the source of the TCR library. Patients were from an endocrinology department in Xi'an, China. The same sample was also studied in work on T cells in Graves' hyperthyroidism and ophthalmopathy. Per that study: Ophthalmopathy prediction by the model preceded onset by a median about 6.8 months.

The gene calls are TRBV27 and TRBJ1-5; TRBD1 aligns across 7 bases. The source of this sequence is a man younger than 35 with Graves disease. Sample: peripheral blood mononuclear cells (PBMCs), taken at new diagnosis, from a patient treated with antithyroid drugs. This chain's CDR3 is CASSLSWEGAGQPQHF. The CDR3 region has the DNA TGTGCCAGCAGTTTATCGTGGGAGGGGGCCGGACAGCCCCAGCATTTT.